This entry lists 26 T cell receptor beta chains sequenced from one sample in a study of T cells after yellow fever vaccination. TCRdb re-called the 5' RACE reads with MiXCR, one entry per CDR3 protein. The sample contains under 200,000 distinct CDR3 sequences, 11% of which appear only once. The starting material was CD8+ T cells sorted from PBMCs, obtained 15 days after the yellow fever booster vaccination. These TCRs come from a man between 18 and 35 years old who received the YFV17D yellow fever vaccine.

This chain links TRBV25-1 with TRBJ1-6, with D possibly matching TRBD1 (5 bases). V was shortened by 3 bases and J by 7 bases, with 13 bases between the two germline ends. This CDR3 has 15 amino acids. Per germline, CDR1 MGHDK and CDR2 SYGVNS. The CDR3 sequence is CASSDLVGGNSPLHF. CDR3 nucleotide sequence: TGTGCCAGCAGTGACTTGGTCGGGGGGAATTCACCCCTCCACTTT.

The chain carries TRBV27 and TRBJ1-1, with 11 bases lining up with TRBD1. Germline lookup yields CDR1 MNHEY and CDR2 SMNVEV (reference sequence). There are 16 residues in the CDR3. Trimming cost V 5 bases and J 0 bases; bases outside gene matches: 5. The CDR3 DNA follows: TGTGCCAGCAGTCCCTGGACAGGGGGCATGAACACTGAAGCTTTCTTT. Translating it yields CASSPWTGGMNTEAFF.

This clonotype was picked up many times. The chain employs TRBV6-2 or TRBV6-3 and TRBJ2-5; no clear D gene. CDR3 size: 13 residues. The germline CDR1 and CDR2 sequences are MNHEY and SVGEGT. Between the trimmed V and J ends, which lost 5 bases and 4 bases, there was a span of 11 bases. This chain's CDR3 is CASSPLGGETQYF. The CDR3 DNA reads TGTGCCAGCAGTCCTCTAGGCGGAGAGACCCAGTACTTC.

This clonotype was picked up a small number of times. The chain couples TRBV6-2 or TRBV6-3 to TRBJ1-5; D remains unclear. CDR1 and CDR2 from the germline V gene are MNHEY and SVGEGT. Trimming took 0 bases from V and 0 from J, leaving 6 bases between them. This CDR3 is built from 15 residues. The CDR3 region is CASSYSGLSNQPQHF. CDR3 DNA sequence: TGTGCCAGCAGTTACTCGGGCCTTAGCAATCAGCCCCAGCATTTT.

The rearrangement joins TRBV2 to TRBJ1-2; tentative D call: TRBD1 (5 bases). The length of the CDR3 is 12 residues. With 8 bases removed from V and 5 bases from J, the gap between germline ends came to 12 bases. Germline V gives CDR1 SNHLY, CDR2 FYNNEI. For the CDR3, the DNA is TGTGCCAGCCTTGTAGGGGAGTATGGCTACACCTTC. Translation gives CASLVGEYGYTF. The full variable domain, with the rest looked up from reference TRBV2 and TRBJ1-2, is EPEVTQTPSHQVTQMGQEVILRCVPISNHLYFYWYRQILGQKVEFLVSFYNNEISEKSEIFDDQFSVERPDGSNFTLKIRSTKLEDSAMYFCASLVGEYGYTFGSGTRLTVV.

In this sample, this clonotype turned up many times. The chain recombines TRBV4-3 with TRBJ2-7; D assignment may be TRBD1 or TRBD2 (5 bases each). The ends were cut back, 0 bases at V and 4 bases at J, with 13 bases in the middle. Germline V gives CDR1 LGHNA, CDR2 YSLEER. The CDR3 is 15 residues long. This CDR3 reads CASSQEGDPGYEQYF. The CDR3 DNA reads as TGCGCCAGCAGCCAAGAAGGGGACCCAGGATACGAGCAGTACTTC.

CDR3 in amino acids: CASSSGLAATYNEQFF. DNA for the CDR3: TGTGCCAGCAGTTCGGGACTAGCGGCCACCTACAATGAGCAGTTCTTC. V gene TRBV6-5 combines with J gene TRBJ2-1; TRBD2 matches at 11 bases. Germline assignment: CDR1 MNHEY and CDR2 SVGAGI. V lost 4 bases to trimming and J lost 2 bases; unmatched junction nucleotides: 4. This CDR3 spans 16 amino acids.

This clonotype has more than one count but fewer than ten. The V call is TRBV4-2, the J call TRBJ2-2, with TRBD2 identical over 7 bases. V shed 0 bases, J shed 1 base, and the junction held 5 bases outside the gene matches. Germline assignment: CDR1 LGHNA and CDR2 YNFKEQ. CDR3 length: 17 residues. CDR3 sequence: CASSQEGTTMNTGELFF. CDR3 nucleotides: TGTGCCAGCAGCCAAGAAGGGACTACGATGAACACCGGGGAGCTGTTTTTT.

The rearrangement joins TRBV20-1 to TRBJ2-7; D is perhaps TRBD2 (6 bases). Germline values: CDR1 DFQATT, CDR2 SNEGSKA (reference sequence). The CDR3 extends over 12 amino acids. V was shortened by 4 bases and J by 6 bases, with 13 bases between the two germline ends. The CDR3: CSAIGSLGEQYV. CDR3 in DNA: TGCAGTGCTATCGGGAGCCTGGGCGAGCAGTACGTC.

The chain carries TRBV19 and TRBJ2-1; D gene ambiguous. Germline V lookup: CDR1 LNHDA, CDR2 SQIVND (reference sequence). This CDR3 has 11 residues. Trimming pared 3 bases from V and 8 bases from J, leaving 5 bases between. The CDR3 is CASSMGDEQFF. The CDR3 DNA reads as TGTGCCAGTAGTATGGGCGATGAGCAGTTCTTC.

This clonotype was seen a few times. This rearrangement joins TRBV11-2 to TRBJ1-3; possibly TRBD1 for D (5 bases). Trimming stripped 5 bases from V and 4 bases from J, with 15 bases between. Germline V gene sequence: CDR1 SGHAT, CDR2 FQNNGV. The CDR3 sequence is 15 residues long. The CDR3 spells CASSPGLGSGNTIYF. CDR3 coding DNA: TGTGCCAGCAGCCCGGGACTCGGGTCGGGAAACACCATATATTTT. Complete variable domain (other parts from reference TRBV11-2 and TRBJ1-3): EAGVAQSPRYKIIEKRQSVAFWCNPISGHATLYWYQQILGQGPKLLIQFQNNGVVDDSQLPKDRFSAERLKGVDSTLKIQPAKLEDSAVYLCASSPGLGSGNTIYFGEGSWLTVV.

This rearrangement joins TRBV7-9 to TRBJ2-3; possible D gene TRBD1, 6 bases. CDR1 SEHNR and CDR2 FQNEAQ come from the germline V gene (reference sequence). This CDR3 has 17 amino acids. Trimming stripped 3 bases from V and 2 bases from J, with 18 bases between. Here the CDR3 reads CASSLVDLRGSTDTQYF. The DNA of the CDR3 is TGTGCCAGCAGCTTGGTCGACTTAAGGGGGTCCACAGATACGCAGTATTTT.

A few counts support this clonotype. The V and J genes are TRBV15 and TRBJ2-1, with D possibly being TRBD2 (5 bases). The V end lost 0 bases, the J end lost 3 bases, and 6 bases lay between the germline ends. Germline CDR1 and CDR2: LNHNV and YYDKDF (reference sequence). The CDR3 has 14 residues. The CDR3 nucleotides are TGTGCCACCAGCAGAGATCGGGGCTACAATGAGCAGTTCTTC. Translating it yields CATSRDRGYNEQFF.

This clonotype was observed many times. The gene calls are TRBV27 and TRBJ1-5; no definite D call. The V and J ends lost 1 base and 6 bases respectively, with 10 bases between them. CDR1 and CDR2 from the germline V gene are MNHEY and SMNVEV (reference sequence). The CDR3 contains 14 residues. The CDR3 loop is CASSLWYSRQPQHF. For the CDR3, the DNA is TGTGCCAGCAGTTTATGGTACAGTCGTCAGCCCCAGCATTTT.

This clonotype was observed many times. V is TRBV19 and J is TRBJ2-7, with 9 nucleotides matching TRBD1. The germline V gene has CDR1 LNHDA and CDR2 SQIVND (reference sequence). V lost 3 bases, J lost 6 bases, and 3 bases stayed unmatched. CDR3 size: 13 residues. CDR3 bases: TGTGCCAGTAGTATGGGGACAGGGCGCGAGCAGTACTTC. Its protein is CASSMGTGREQYF. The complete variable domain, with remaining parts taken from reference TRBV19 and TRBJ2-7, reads DGGITQSPKYLFRKEGQNVTLSCEQNLNHDAMYWYRQDPGQGLRLIYYSQIVNDFQKGDIAEGYSVSREKKESFPLTVTSAQKNPTAFYLCASSMGTGREQYFGPGTRLTVT.

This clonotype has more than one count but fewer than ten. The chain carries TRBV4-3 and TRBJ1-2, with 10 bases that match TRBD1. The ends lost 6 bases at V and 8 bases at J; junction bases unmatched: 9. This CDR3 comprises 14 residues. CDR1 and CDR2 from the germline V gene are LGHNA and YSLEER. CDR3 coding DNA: TGCGCCAGCAGGAGGACAGGGGGACATCGGGGCTACACCTTC. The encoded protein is CASRRTGGHRGYTF.

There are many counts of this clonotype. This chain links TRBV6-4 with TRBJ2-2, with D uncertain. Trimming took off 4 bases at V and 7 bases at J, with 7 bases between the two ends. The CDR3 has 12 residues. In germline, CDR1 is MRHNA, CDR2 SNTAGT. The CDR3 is CASSALGGELFF. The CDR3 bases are TGTGCCAGCAGTGCACTCGGCGGGGAGCTGTTTTTT.

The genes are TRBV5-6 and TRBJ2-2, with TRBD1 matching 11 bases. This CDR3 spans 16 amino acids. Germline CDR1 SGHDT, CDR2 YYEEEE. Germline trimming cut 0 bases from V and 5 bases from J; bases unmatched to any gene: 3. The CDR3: CASSLGDRGETGELFF. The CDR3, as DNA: TGTGCCAGCAGCTTGGGGGACAGGGGGGAAACCGGGGAGCTGTTTTTT.

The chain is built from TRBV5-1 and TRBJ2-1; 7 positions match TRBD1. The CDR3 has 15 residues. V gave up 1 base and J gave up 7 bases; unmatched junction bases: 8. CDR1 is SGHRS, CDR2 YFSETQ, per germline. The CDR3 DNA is TGCGCCAGCAGCTTGCGACAGGGATACAGGAATGAGCAGTTCTTC. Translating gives CASSLRQGYRNEQFF.

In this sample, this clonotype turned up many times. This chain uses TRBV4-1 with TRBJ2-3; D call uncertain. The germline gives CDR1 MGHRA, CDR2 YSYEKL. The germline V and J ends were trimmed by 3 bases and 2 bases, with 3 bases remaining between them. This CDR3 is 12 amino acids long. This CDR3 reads CASSHPTDTQYF. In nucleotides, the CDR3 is TGCGCCAGCAGCCACCCCACAGATACGCAGTATTTT.

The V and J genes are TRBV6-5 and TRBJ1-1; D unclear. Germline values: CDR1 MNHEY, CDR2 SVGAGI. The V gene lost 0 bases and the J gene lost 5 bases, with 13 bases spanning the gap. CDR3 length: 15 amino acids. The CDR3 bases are TGTGCCAGCAGTTACTCGAGGTCCCATTCGACTGAAGCTTTCTTT. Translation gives CASSYSRSHSTEAFF.

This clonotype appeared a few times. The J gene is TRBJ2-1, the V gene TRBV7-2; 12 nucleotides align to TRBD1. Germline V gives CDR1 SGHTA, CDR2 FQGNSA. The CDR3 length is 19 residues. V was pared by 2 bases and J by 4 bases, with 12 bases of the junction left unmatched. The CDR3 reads CASSLLGTGGVAVYNEQFF. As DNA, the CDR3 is TGTGCCAGCAGCTTACTAGGGACAGGGGGCGTTGCGGTATACAATGAGCAGTTCTTC.

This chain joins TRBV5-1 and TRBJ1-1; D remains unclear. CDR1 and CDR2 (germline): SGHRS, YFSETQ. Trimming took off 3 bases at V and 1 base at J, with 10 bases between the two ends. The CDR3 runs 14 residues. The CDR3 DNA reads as TGCGCCAGCAGCTCCGATTGGGGGAACACTGAAGCTTTCTTT. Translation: CASSSDWGNTEAFF. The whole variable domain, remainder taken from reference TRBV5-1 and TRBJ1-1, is KAGVTQTPRYLIKTRGQQVTLSCSPISGHRSVSWYQQTPGQGLQFLFEYFSETQRNKGNFPGRFSGRQFSNSRSEMNVSTLELGDSALYLCASSSDWGNTEAFFGQGTRLTVV.

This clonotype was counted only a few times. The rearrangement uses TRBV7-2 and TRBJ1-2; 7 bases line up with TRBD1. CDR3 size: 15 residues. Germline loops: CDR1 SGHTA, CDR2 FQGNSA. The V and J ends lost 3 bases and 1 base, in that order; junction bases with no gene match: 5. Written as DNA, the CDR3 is TGTGCCAGCAGCTTGGCAACAGGGGTTAACTATGGCTACACCTTC. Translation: CASSLATGVNYGYTF.

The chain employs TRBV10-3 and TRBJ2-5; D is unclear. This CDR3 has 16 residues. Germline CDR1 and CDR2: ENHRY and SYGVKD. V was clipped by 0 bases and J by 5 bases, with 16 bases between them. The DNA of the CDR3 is TGTGCCATCAGTGAGTCGTTTGTAGGTGGTTTTGAGACCCAGTACTTC. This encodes CAISESFVGGFETQYF.

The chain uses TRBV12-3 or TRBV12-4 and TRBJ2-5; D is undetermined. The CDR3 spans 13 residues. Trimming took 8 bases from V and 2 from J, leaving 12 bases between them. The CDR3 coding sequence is TGTGCCAGCCGAGGCGTACAGCAAGAGACCCAGTACTTC. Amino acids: CASRGVQQETQYF.